The 18 T cell receptor beta chains below come from one sample, sequenced in a study of human T cells and chemical hapten exposure. Time point meaning: patch test 2, 6 weeks after DPC sensitization. Treatment specified: therapeutic diphenylcyclopropenone sensitization with weekly scalp DPC. TCRdb fed the RACE reads into MiXCR, producing one record per CDR3 protein. The sample consists of 89,000 or so distinct CDR3 sequences, less than 8.5% of them appearing once. The sample in question was whole blood, obtained in connection with sensitization to the hapten diphenylcyclopropenone (DPC). The receptors were sampled from a woman under 40 with alopecia areata. Some clones in this sample may be carry-over from other donors' samples.

The rearrangement links TRBV12-3 or TRBV12-4 to TRBJ2-2, with D possibly called TRBD1 or TRBD2 (5 bases each). V was clipped by 2 bases and J by 5 bases, with 12 bases between them. The CDR3 runs to 15 residues. The CDR3 DNA reads as TGTGCCAGCAGTTTAAGGGGTCCGGGAACCGGGGAGCTGTTTTTT. The encoded protein is CASSLRGPGTGELFF.

This clonotype was recorded many times. V usage is TRBV11-2 and J usage is TRBJ2-5; 11 nucleotides line up with TRBD2. This CDR3 region has 16 residues. With 2 bases clipped from V and 2 bases from J, the junction kept 4 bases outside the gene matches. CDR1 is SGHAT and CDR2 is FQNNGV in the germline V gene. CDR3 coding DNA: TGTGCCAGCAGCTTAACCCGACTAGCGGGGCAAGAGACCCAGTACTTC. Translated: CASSLTRLAGQETQYF. The full variable domain, completed using reference TRBV11-2 and TRBJ2-5, is EAGVAQSPRYKIIEKRQSVAFWCNPISGHATLYWYQQILGQGPKLLIQFQNNGVVDDSQLPKDRFSAERLKGVDSTLKIQPAKLEDSAVYLCASSLTRLAGQETQYFGPGTRLLVL.

This clonotype has at least ten counts. This sequence joins TRBV28 and TRBJ1-1, with D uncertain. The CDR3 sequence is 15 residues long. Germline lookup yields CDR1 MDHEN and CDR2 SYDVKM. V was trimmed by 8 bases and J by 3 bases, leaving 19 bases between them. In nucleotides, the CDR3 is TGTGCCAGCTTAGTTGGACGGAACCGATACACTGAAGCTTTCTTT. Amino acids: CASLVGRNRYTEAFF.

This clonotype was found many times. The chain recombines TRBV12-3 or TRBV12-4 with TRBJ1-5; weak D call: TRBD1 (5 bases). The V end lost 6 bases, the J end lost 4 bases, and 16 bases lay between the germline ends. The CDR3 sequence is 15 residues long. CDR3 bases: TGTGCCAGCAGCAAACCCGGGACGGCGAATCAGCCCCAGCATTTT. Translating it yields CASSKPGTANQPQHF.

The chain recombines TRBV21-1 with TRBJ2-7; the tabulated D call, TRBD1, remains unverified against the DNA. TRBV21-1 is a listed pseudogene. CDR3 size: 19 residues. The CDR3 spells CASSKVRSRDRERSYEQYF. In DNA, the CDR3 is TGTGCCAGCAGCAAAGTTAGGTCCCGGGACAGGGAACGCTCCTACGAGCAGTACTTC.

The chain links TRBV20-1 to TRBJ1-4, with unresolved D. The V end was cut by 0 bases, the J end by 7 bases, with 9 bases between. Germline CDR1 reads DFQATT; CDR2 reads SNEGSKA (reference sequence). There are 13 residues in the CDR3. The CDR3, as DNA: TGCAGTGCTAGAGAGGGTTTTGGTGAAAAACTGTTTTTT. It encodes CSAREGFGEKLFF.

About this clonotype itself: Given a much more abundant clone one base away, this may be a read error. This chain uses TRBV20-1 with TRBJ1-2, with D unresolved. Looked up from germline, CDR1 is DFQATT and CDR2 is SNEGSKA (reference sequence). V shed 4 bases and J shed 5 bases, with 14 bases lying between them. CDR3 length: 13 residues. CDR3 protein: CSATSEVGYGYTF. The CDR3 bases are TGCAGTGCTACGTCCGAGGTGGGGTATGGCTACACCTTC.

This clonotype occurred a few times. The rearrangement links TRBV10-3 to TRBJ1-1; a possible D gene is TRBD1 (6 bases). Germline CDR1 is ENHRY and CDR2 is SYGVKD. This CDR3 region has 16 residues. The V end lost 4 bases, the J end lost 8 bases, and 23 bases lay between the germline ends. The CDR3 DNA reads as TGTGCCATCAGTGTGGGGGGGCCGGGAGGAAAGACCGAAGCTTTCTTT. This encodes CAISVGGPGGKTEAFF.

Ten or more counts support this clonotype. V usage is TRBV30 and J usage is TRBJ2-3, with D unresolved. The CDR3 contains 11 residues. Per germline, CDR1 GTSNPN and CDR2 SVGIG (reference sequence). The V end was cut by 5 bases, the J end by 2 bases, with 5 bases between. This CDR3 is CAWAYTDTQYF. The CDR3 DNA reads as TGTGCCTGGGCGTACACAGATACGCAGTATTTT.

This clonotype came up many times. This sequence joins TRBV6-4 and TRBJ1-6; D remains unclear. The CDR3 spans 13 residues. The V and J ends lost 3 bases and 5 bases respectively, with 5 bases between them. Per the germline V gene, CDR1 is MRHNA and CDR2 is SNTAGT. The CDR3 here is CASSEGDNSPLHF. The CDR3 DNA reads TGTGCCAGCAGTGAAGGTGATAATTCACCCCTCCACTTT.

V gene TRBV11-2 combines with J gene TRBJ1-5; D ambiguous. Trimming pared 3 bases from V and 3 bases from J, leaving 12 bases between. The CDR3 totals 15 residues. Germline assignment: CDR1 SGHAT and CDR2 FQNNGV. The CDR3 region has the DNA TGTGCCAGCAGCTTTGATGGGCGGGACAATCAGCCCCAGCATTTT. This translates into CASSFDGRDNQPQHF.

This clonotype occurred many times. The rearrangement links TRBV12-3 or TRBV12-4 to TRBJ2-1; tentatively, D is TRBD2 (5 bases). The CDR3 runs to 14 residues. Trimming left V 5 bases short and J 8 bases short, with 16 bases between. The CDR3, as DNA: TGTGCCAGCAGTCCCCCGGGAAGCCATGATGAGCAGTTCTTC. Translated: CASSPPGSHDEQFF.

This clonotype was counted a few times. The V call is TRBV7-9, the J call TRBJ1-1; unclear D gene. Per germline, CDR1 SEHNR and CDR2 FQNEAQ (reference sequence). The CDR3 runs 15 residues. V shed 6 bases and J shed 3 bases, with 17 bases lying between them. The CDR3, as DNA: TGTGCCAGCAGTTTGTTGGACCGGGCGGACACTGAAGCTTTCTTT. This codes for CASSLLDRADTEAFF.

The J gene is TRBJ2-7, the V gene TRBV21-1; the table calls TRBD1, which could not be checked here. TRBV21-1 counts as a pseudogene. The CDR3 runs to 17 residues. The CDR3 loop reads CASSKTPKDRGIYEQYF. For the CDR3, the DNA is TGTGCCAGCAGCAAAACCCCGAAGGACAGGGGTATTTACGAGCAGTACTTC.

J is TRBJ1-2 and V is TRBV7-3; 7 nucleotides agree with TRBD1. The CDR3 is 14 residues long. The V and J ends lost 5 bases and 4 bases, in that order; junction bases with no gene match: 7. CDR1 is SGHTA, CDR2 FQGTGA, per germline. This CDR3 reads CASSPGTDVYGYTF. The CDR3 DNA reads as TGTGCCAGCAGCCCCGGGACAGACGTCTATGGCTACACCTTC.

This clonotype was observed at least ten times. The J gene is TRBJ1-5, the V gene TRBV7-3; TRBD1 agrees at 10 bases. The CDR3 runs 17 residues. J gave up 1 base and V 5 bases, and 8 bases lay outside the gene matches. Looked up from germline, CDR1 is SGHTA and CDR2 is FQGTGA. The CDR3 loop reads CASSPHGQGVSNQPQHF. Written as DNA, the CDR3 is TGTGCCAGCAGCCCCCACGGACAGGGGGTAAGCAATCAGCCCCAGCATTTT.

In this sample, this clonotype turned up many times. The J gene is TRBJ2-5, the V gene TRBV7-9; no definite D call. The CDR3 runs 13 residues. Germline-derived CDR1 and CDR2 are SEHNR and FQNEAQ (reference sequence). V was cut by 2 bases and J by 4 bases, with 8 bases left in between. CDR3 residues: CASSLRVVETQYF. As DNA, the CDR3 is TGTGCCAGCAGCTTACGAGTCGTAGAGACCCAGTACTTC.

The sample holds many counts of this clonotype. The V gene is TRBV3-1, the J gene TRBJ1-4; no clear D. The CDR3 totals 14 residues. CDR1 and CDR2 from the germline V gene are LGHDT and YNNKEL (reference sequence). Trimming left V 1 base short and J 4 bases short, with 7 bases between. CDR3 protein: CASSQVGINEKLFF. CDR3 in DNA: TGTGCCAGCAGCCAAGTGGGGATTAATGAAAAACTGTTTTTT.